Listed here is a single TCR beta chain. Participants spanned ages about 18 to 100 years and resided in around 25 US areas. Categorization into cohorts depended on clinical history that participants reported. Donors in Cohort 3 who had recovered were those with two negative PCRs, healthcare professional clearance, or resolution of their symptoms. These data originate in a study of blood T cell repertoires in COVID-19. Overall study: T cells, B-cell-depleted T cells, or PBMCs provided the cDNA or gDNA that served as material.

TCRdb keeps only in-frame clones here, not all; method: immunoSEQ multiplex PCR. The data show under 200,000 clones, 80% seen once. V lost 4 bases and J 3 bases, leaving 2 bases between the germline ends. This CDR3 contains 10 residues. CDR1 and CDR2 (germline): SGHTS, YDEGEE. The rearrangement joins TRBV5-8 to TRBJ2-7, with D unresolved. This receptor was obtained from an older woman who had recovered from COVID-19. Sequenced material: PBMCs or T cells enriched from blood (not recorded which). CDR3 DNA: TGTGCCAGCAGCCTCTACGAGCAGTACTTC. Amino acids: CASSLYEQYF.